These 4 T cell receptor beta chains originate from one sample sequenced in a study of pediatric ulcerative colitis. Data came from immunoSEQ multiplex PCR; TCRdb stores just in-frame clones and leaves some out. This table has about 36,000 clones, roughly 80% appearing once. Sequencing used blood. The receptors stem from a girl under 18 with moderate ulcerative colitis.

The DNA of the CDR3 is TGTGCCAGCAGTTCTCCGACCGGCTTTAATTCACCCCTCCACTTT. Encoded protein: CASSSPTGFNSPLHF. The V call is TRBV6-5, the J call TRBJ1-6, with D unclear. The V gene lost 4 bases and the J gene lost 6 bases, with 13 bases spanning the gap. The CDR3 is 15 amino acids. Germline V gene sequence: CDR1 MNHEY, CDR2 SVGAGI.

The rearrangement joins TRBV7-9 to TRBJ2-2, with TRBD1 matching over 10 bases. After removal of 5 bases from V and 5 bases from J, the junction contained 8 bases not matched to a gene. This CDR3 has 16 amino acids. Per the germline V gene, CDR1 is SEHNR and CDR2 is FQNEAQ (reference sequence). This chain's CDR3 is CASSAGQGVWTGELFF. The CDR3 nucleotides are TGTGCCAGCAGCGCTGGACAGGGGGTATGGACCGGGGAGCTGTTTTTT.

This clone was seen repeatedly, ten times or more. The chain is built from TRBV7-9 and TRBJ2-1; TRBD1 matches at 7 bases. The CDR3 length is 18 residues. CDR1 and CDR2 (germline): SEHNR, FQNEAQ (reference sequence). V lost 7 bases and J lost 3; bases outside the gene matches: 18. CDR3 nucleotides: TGTGCCAGCAACGTAGGTATGACAGGGCCCCTGGGCTACAATGAGCAGTTCTTC. It is translated as CASNVGMTGPLGYNEQFF.

The gene calls are TRBV29-1 and TRBJ1-2; TRBD1 might be the D (6 bases). Germline values: CDR1 SQVTM, CDR2 ANQGSEA. This CDR3 contains 11 residues. V was trimmed by 3 bases and J by 4 bases, leaving 6 bases between them. This chain's CDR3 is CSVDRGYGYTF. The CDR3 DNA follows: TGCAGCGTTGACAGGGGCTATGGCTACACCTTC.